The 23 T cell receptor beta chains in this list originate from one sample, sequenced in a study of blood T cell repertoires in COVID-19. Libraries were prepared by immunoSEQ multiplex PCR; TCRdb keeps only in-frame clonotypes and omits some of them. Of 120,000 or so clones in the sample, 79% were seen once. The sequenced sample was peripheral blood. These receptors all stem from a man aged 35-49 years with active or convalescent COVID-19.

This clone was seen a single time. This chain joins TRBV6-1 and TRBJ1-5; a weak D match, TRBD1 (5 bases). The V gene lost 2 bases and the J gene lost 8 bases, with 10 bases spanning the gap. Germline-derived CDR1 and CDR2 are MNHNS and SASEGT. The CDR3 covers 13 residues. Here the CDR3 reads CASSEIRGEPQHF. CDR3 DNA sequence: TGTGCCAGCAGTGAAATTAGGGGTGAGCCCCAGCATTTT.

A single count supports this clone. CDR3 coding DNA: TGTGCCAGCAGCGAGGGCCCAGGAAATGAAAAACTGTTTTTT. This gives the protein CASSEGPGNEKLFF. This chain connects TRBV6-5 to TRBJ1-4; D remains ambiguous. This CDR3 has 14 amino acids. Germline assignment: CDR1 MNHEY and CDR2 SVGAGI. The V and J ends lost 6 bases and 5 bases respectively, with 13 bases between them.

The chain combines TRBV24-1 with TRBJ2-2, with D possibly matching TRBD1 (5 bases). The CDR3 is made up of 14 amino acids. Germline V gene sequence: CDR1 KGHDR, CDR2 SFDVKD. V was trimmed by 7 bases and J by 4 bases, leaving 12 bases between them. CDR3 region: CATRSRQPTGELFF. DNA for the CDR3: TGTGCCACCAGGTCGAGACAGCCCACCGGGGAGCTGTTTTTT.

This sequence joins TRBV5-6 and TRBJ2-7; 11 bases line up with TRBD1. CDR1 SGHDT and CDR2 YYEEEE come from the germline V gene. J gave up 8 bases and V 6 bases, and 13 bases lay outside the gene matches. The CDR3 sequence is 15 residues long. CDR3 DNA sequence: TGTGCCAGCACCCTTGGTGGGACAGGGGGATTTCAGCAGTACTTC. Its translation: CASTLGGTGGFQQYF.

The chain has TRBV4-2 and TRBJ1-2; D not resolved. The CDR3 consists of 15 residues. The V end was cut by 5 bases, the J end by 2 bases, with 15 bases between. CDR1 is LGHNA and CDR2 is YNFKEQ in the germline V gene. The CDR3 bases are TGTGCCAGCAGCTTCGAAGAGGGTGGGAACTATGGCTACACCTTC. This sequence encodes CASSFEEGGNYGYTF.

This chain uses TRBV5-1 with TRBJ2-5; no reliable D call. Trimming cost V 2 bases and J 0 bases, with 5 bases left between them. Germline V gives CDR1 SGHRS, CDR2 YFSETQ. The length of the CDR3 is 13 residues. The DNA of the CDR3 is TGCGCCAGCAGCTTTCAGGACCAAGAGACCCAGTACTTC. It yields the protein CASSFQDQETQYF.

J is TRBJ2-3 and V is TRBV2, with 9 bases lining up with TRBD2. CDR1 is SNHLY, CDR2 FYNNEI, per germline. CDR3 length equals 17 residues. Unmatched junction bases numbered 8, after V lost 3 bases and J lost 1 base. The chain's CDR3 is CASSDSSGTRGTDTQYF. CDR3 coding DNA: TGTGCCAGCAGTGACTCTAGCGGGACCAGAGGCACAGATACGCAGTATTTT.

The chain uses TRBV4-3 and TRBJ1-6; D is ambiguous. Germline loops: CDR1 LGHNA, CDR2 YSLEER. This CDR3 is 14 amino acids long. V lost 4 bases to trimming and J lost 7 bases, with 11 bases between them. CDR3 in amino acids: CASSLGIENSPLHF. The DNA of the CDR3 is TGCGCCAGCAGCCTCGGGATAGAAAATTCACCCCTCCACTTT.

This clone was recorded once. The gene calls are TRBV9 and TRBJ2-3; tentative D call: TRBD1 (6 bases). The CDR3 has 13 residues. Trimming removed 4 bases from V and 5 bases from J, with 11 bases in between. Germline-derived CDR1 and CDR2 are SGDLS and YYNGEE. The CDR3 region has the DNA TGTGCCAGCAGCCCAGGGGCTGGAGATACGCAGTATTTT. Its protein product is CASSPGAGDTQYF.

The chain carries TRBV15 and TRBJ1-1; D may be TRBD1 (6 bases). The germline V and J ends were trimmed by 5 bases and 10 bases, with 11 bases remaining between them. The CDR3 runs to 11 residues. Germline V lookup: CDR1 LNHNV, CDR2 YYDKDF (reference sequence). CDR3 in DNA: TGTGCCACCAGCTGGGGGCGGCGAGCTTTCTTT. Amino acids: CATSWGRRAFF.

V gene TRBV27 combines with J gene TRBJ2-1; 16 bases are a match to TRBD2. J was trimmed by 7 bases and V by 0 bases; bases with no gene match: 15. Germline lookup yields CDR1 MNHEY and CDR2 SMNVEV (reference sequence). This CDR3 is built from 21 residues. CDR3 coding DNA: TGTGCCAGCAGTTTATCGTATCATGGGACTAGCGGGAGGGTAATAGTGAATGAGCAGTTCTTC. Amino acid sequence: CASSLSYHGTSGRVIVNEQFF.

The rearrangement uses TRBV5-5 and TRBJ2-7; D is perhaps TRBD1 (6 bases). The CDR3 covers 14 residues. V gave up 2 bases and J gave up 4 bases, with 13 bases separating them. Germline V CDR1 and CDR2: SGHKS, YYEKEE (reference sequence). The CDR3 nucleotides are TGTGCCAGCAGCTTCAGGGACATGTTTTACGAGCAGTACTTC. It encodes CASSFRDMFYEQYF.

The J gene is TRBJ2-1, the V gene TRBV19; possible D gene TRBD1, 5 bases. Looked up from germline, CDR1 is LNHDA and CDR2 is SQIVND (reference sequence). This CDR3 has 17 residues. V was pared by 3 bases and J by 5 bases, with 20 bases between. CDR3 protein: CASSITPGSATDNEQFF. DNA for the CDR3: TGTGCCAGTAGTATTACTCCGGGTTCCGCGACAGACAATGAGCAGTTCTTC.

This chain uses TRBV5-6 with TRBJ1-2; D is uncertain. This CDR3 is 14 amino acids long. From germline, CDR1 is SGHDT and CDR2 YYEEEE. V lost 1 base and J 7 bases, leaving 14 bases between the germline ends. The CDR3 sequence is CASSLSGVVSGYTF. The CDR3 region has the DNA TGTGCCAGCAGCTTGTCCGGGGTAGTGAGTGGCTACACCTTC.

This chain links TRBV4-1 with TRBJ1-6; no clear D gene. The V gene lost 0 bases and the J gene lost 7 bases, with 4 bases spanning the gap. Germline-derived CDR1 and CDR2 are MGHRA and YSYEKL. CDR3 length: 13 amino acids. The CDR3 DNA reads as TGCGCCAGCAGCCAAGATTCGAATTCACCCCTCCACTTT. As protein: CASSQDSNSPLHF.

The chain couples TRBV7-9 to TRBJ1-1, with D perhaps TRBD1 (6 bases). CDR1 is SEHNR and CDR2 is FQNEAQ in the germline V gene (reference sequence). Between the trimmed V and J ends, which lost 0 bases and 4 bases, there was a span of 15 bases. CDR3 length: 16 residues. CDR3: CASSLAMGAKGTEAFF. The CDR3 DNA is TGTGCCAGCAGCTTAGCGATGGGGGCGAAGGGCACTGAAGCTTTCTTT.

This clone has a handful of counts. Other DNA sequences within the sample encode an identical CDR3. The chain joins TRBV4-1 to TRBJ1-3, with D hard to call. V was pared by 0 bases and J by 0 bases, with 9 bases between. Germline lookup yields CDR1 MGHRA and CDR2 YSYEKL. The CDR3 contains 16 residues. The CDR3: CASSQDPGYSGNTIYF. CDR3 in DNA: TGCGCCAGCAGCCAAGATCCGGGTTACTCTGGAAACACCATATATTTT.

V gene TRBV18 combines with J gene TRBJ1-2; D unclear. Trimming left V 3 bases short and J 2 bases short, with 13 bases between. This CDR3 contains 15 residues. Per germline, CDR1 KGHSH and CDR2 LQKENI. CDR3 in amino acids: CASSPSLGLNYGYTF. CDR3 coding DNA: TGTGCCAGCTCACCTAGTCTGGGCCTGAACTATGGCTACACCTTC.

This clone was recorded a few times. This rearrangement joins TRBV6-5 to TRBJ2-7; 11 bases are shared with TRBD1. The CDR3 loop spans 15 amino acids. Germline lookup yields CDR1 MNHEY and CDR2 SVGAGI. Unmatched junction bases numbered 3, after V lost 0 bases and J lost 5 bases. CDR3: CASSYSRTGGHEQYF. The CDR3 DNA reads TGTGCCAGCAGTTACTCGCGGACAGGGGGCCACGAGCAGTACTTC.

This clone appeared once. The chain links TRBV7-9 to TRBJ1-1; TRBD1 is a possible D gene (5 bases). Looked up from germline, CDR1 is SEHNR and CDR2 is FQNEAQ (reference sequence). The CDR3 totals 13 residues. V was trimmed by 0 bases and J by 6 bases, leaving 8 bases between them. The CDR3 reads CASSLAGAPEAFF. CDR3 sequence (DNA): TGTGCCAGCAGCTTAGCAGGGGCCCCTGAAGCTTTCTTT. The entire variable domain, with the rest obtained from reference TRBV7-9 and TRBJ1-1, is as follows: DTGVSQNPRHKITKRGQNVTFRCDPISEHNRLYWYRQTLGQGPEFLTYFQNEAQLEKSRLLSDRFSAERPKGSFSTLEIQRTEQGDSAMYLCASSLAGAPEAFFGQGTRLTVV.

The genes are TRBV30 and TRBJ1-3; perhaps TRBD1 as D (6 bases). V lost 2 bases and J 2 bases, leaving 10 bases between the germline ends. Germline lookup yields CDR1 GTSNPN and CDR2 SVGIG (reference sequence). The CDR3 covers 14 residues. CDR3 loop: CAWSQGQPGNTIYF. DNA of the CDR3: TGTGCCTGGAGTCAAGGACAGCCTGGAAACACCATATATTTT.

This clone was observed once. The CDR3 protein is CASSPRTADTGELFF. CDR3 nucleotides: TGTGCCAGCTCACCGAGGACAGCTGACACCGGGGAGCTGTTTTTT. V gene TRBV18 combines with J gene TRBJ2-2; D might be TRBD1 (6 bases). V was clipped by 3 bases and J by 3 bases, with 11 bases between them. The CDR3 loop spans 15 amino acids. Germline V CDR1 and CDR2: KGHSH, LQKENI.

The chain links TRBV18 to TRBJ2-5; no definite D call. This CDR3 contains 13 residues. Germline lookup yields CDR1 KGHSH and CDR2 LQKENI. V was clipped by 4 bases and J by 1 base, with 7 bases between them. The CDR3 nucleotides read TGTGCCAGCTCACAATCGGGCCAAGAGACCCAGTACTTC. Its translation is CASSQSGQETQYF.